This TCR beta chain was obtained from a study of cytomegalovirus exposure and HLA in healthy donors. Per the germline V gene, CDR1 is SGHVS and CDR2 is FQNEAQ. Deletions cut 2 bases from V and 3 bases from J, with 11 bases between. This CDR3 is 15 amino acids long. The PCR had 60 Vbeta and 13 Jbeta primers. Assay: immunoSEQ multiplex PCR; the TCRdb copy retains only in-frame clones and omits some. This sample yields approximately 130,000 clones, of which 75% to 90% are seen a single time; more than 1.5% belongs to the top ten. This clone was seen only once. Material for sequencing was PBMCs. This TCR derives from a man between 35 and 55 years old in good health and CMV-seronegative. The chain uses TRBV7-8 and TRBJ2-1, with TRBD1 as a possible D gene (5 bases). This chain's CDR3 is CASSLQGISYNEQFF. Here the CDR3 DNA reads TGTGCCAGCAGCTTACAGGGTATAAGCTACAATGAGCAGTTCTTC. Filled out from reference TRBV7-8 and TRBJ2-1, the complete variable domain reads GAGVSQSPRYKVAKRGQDVALRCDPISGHVSLFWYQQALGQGPEFLTYFQNEAQLDKSGLPSDRFFAERPEGSVSTLKIQRTQQEDSAVYLCASSLQGISYNEQFFGPGTRLTVL.